The 18 T cell receptor beta chains listed next were all sequenced from one sample in a study of shared clonotypes between healthy human individuals. Sequenced by immunoSEQ multiplex PCR; TCRdb stores in-frame clones only, minus some. The repertoire includes over 2 million clones, about 90% of them detected once, and 0.3% to 0.45% sits in the top ten. Specimen: naive CD4+ T cells from PBMCs. The subset is: CD45RA+ positively selected. The receptors derive from a man younger than 30 in good health. Some clones in this sample may be carry-over from other donors' samples.

In DNA form, the CDR3 reads TGCGCCAGCAGCCCTCTGGGACAACCGAGCGCAAGAAGGAGGCAGCCCCAGCATTTT. Translated: CASSPLGQPSARRRQPQHF. The genes are TRBV4-3 and TRBJ1-5, with D perhaps TRBD1 (6 bases). The CDR3 is 19 amino acids. V was pared by 4 bases and J by 7 bases, with 29 bases between. From germline, CDR1 is LGHNA and CDR2 YSLEER.

In this sample, this clone turned up a few times. This sequence joins TRBV7-9 and TRBJ1-1; a weak D match, TRBD1 (6 bases). V lost 4 bases and J lost 1, with 10 bases in between. Germline values: CDR1 SEHNR, CDR2 FQNEAQ (reference sequence). The CDR3 is 14 amino acids. This chain's CDR3 is CASSSGQTNTEAFF. CDR3 nucleotides: TGTGCCAGCAGCTCCGGACAGACGAACACTGAAGCTTTCTTT.

The chain combines TRBV2 with TRBJ1-2; D gene uncertain. Trimming took off 4 bases at V and 4 bases at J, with 10 bases between the two ends. Germline CDR1 reads SNHLY; CDR2 reads FYNNEI. The CDR3 contains 13 residues. CDR3 region: CASSASLGYGYTF. The CDR3 nucleotides read TGTGCCAGCAGTGCGTCGCTGGGCTATGGCTACACCTTC.

This chain connects TRBV5-1 to TRBJ1-3; possibly TRBD1 for D (6 bases). CDR3 length: 16 amino acids. The V and J ends lost 1 base and 3 bases respectively, with 14 bases between them. From germline, CDR1 is SGHRS and CDR2 YFSETQ. The CDR3 region is CASSLSGGRFGNTIYF. CDR3 DNA sequence: TGCGCCAGCAGCTTGTCGGGGGGGCGGTTTGGAAACACCATATATTTT.

The rearrangement links TRBV14 to TRBJ2-3; 11 bases align to TRBD2. This CDR3 comprises 15 residues. The germline gives CDR1 SGHDN, CDR2 FVKESK. Germline trimming cut 4 bases from V and 5 bases from J; bases unmatched to any gene: 5. CDR3 in DNA: TGTGCCAGCAGCCTTAGCGGGAGGGCCCTAGATACGCAGTATTTT. It encodes CASSLSGRALDTQYF.

Details on this clone: Other DNA sequences from this sample encode an identical CDR3 as well. The CDR3 here is CASSLAGTQYF. CDR3 sequence (DNA): TGTGCCAGCAGTTTGGCGGGTACGCAGTATTTT. The V gene is TRBV28, the J gene TRBJ2-3; tentatively, D is TRBD2 (5 bases). The CDR3 extends over 11 amino acids. V was clipped by 3 bases and J by 8 bases, with 6 bases between them. The V gene's germline CDR1 is MDHEN and CDR2 SYDVKM.

The chain links TRBV9 to TRBJ2-5; tentatively, D is TRBD2 (5 bases). CDR1 is SGDLS and CDR2 is YYNGEE in the germline V gene. The V and J ends lost 3 bases and 7 bases respectively, with 7 bases between them. This CDR3 spans 11 amino acids. The CDR3 nucleotides are TGTGCCAGCAGCGATGGAGGGACCCAGTACTTC. As protein: CASSDGGTQYF. The full variable domain, its missing parts supplied by reference TRBV9 and TRBJ2-5, is DSGVTQTPKHLITATGQRVTLRCSPRSGDLSVYWYQQSLDQGLQFLIQYYNGEERAKGNILERFSAQQFPDLHSELNLSSLELGDSALYFCASSDGGTQYFGPGTRLLVL.

The V gene is TRBV6-1, the J gene TRBJ2-1; 7 bases map to TRBD1. Losses at the gene ends were 5 bases for V and 1 base for J; bases not matched to a gene: 11. The CDR3 consists of 17 residues. The germline V gene encodes CDR1 MNHNS and CDR2 SASEGT. CDR3 bases: TGTGCCAGCAGTCAAGAGAGACAGGGAAGGTCCTACAATGAGCAGTTCTTC. This sequence encodes CASSQERQGRSYNEQFF.

The CDR3 region has the DNA TGTGCCAGTAGTATTCGAGAGGTCGGGGAGCTGTTTTTT. Amino acids: CASSIREVGELFF. This rearrangement joins TRBV19 to TRBJ2-2; D gene uncertain. The length of the CDR3 is 13 residues. The germline gives CDR1 LNHDA, CDR2 SQIVND (reference sequence). Deletions cut 3 bases from V and 7 bases from J, with 9 bases between.

The chain couples TRBV6-5 to TRBJ2-7; 8 bases match TRBD1. This CDR3 is built from 13 residues. J lost 6 bases, V lost 4 bases, and 5 bases had no gene match. Germline CDR1 and CDR2: MNHEY and SVGAGI. CDR3 nucleotide sequence: TGTGCCAGCAGTTTTGGACAGGGTGGCGAGCAGTACTTC. Protein: CASSFGQGGEQYF.

J is TRBJ1-5 and V is TRBV11-2, with a tentative D call TRBD1 (5 bases). Germline V gene sequence: CDR1 SGHAT, CDR2 FQNNGV. The CDR3 runs to 15 residues. V lost 5 bases, J lost 9 bases, and 20 bases lay in between. The CDR3 region has the DNA TGTGCCAGCAGCGGATCTGGCAGGCCGGGGGGGCCCCAGCATTTT. Translation gives CASSGSGRPGGPQHF.

The chain employs TRBV21-1 and TRBJ2-7; the table assigns TRBD1, which was not confirmed against the DNA. TRBV21-1 is deemed a pseudogene. This CDR3 is 17 amino acids long. The CDR3 DNA reads as TGTGCCAGCAGCAAAGAGAGGACAGGTCCTCCCACCTACGAGCAGTACTTC. Protein sequence: CASSKERTGPPTYEQYF.

Details on this clone: Other DNA variants within this sample encode the same CDR3. The V call is TRBV2, the J call TRBJ2-2; D tentatively fits TRBD1 or TRBD2 (5 bases each). With 7 bases removed from V and 1 base from J, the gap between germline ends came to 10 bases. The CDR3 totals 14 residues. The germline V gene encodes CDR1 SNHLY and CDR2 FYNNEI. The CDR3 sequence is CASTGTGNTGELFF. Written as DNA, the CDR3 is TGTGCCAGCACCGGGACGGGGAACACCGGGGAGCTGTTTTTT. Using reference TRBV2 and TRBJ2-2 for the parts outside the CDR3, the full variable domain is EPEVTQTPSHQVTQMGQEVILRCVPISNHLYFYWYRQILGQKVEFLVSFYNNEISEKSEIFDDQFSVERPDGSNFTLKIRSTKLEDSAMYFCASTGTGNTGELFFGEGSRLTVL.

In regard to this clone: The same CDR3 also results from other DNA sequences found in this sample. V is TRBV7-3 and J is TRBJ1-2; D remains unclear. CDR3 size: 13 residues. The germline V and J ends were trimmed by 0 bases and 8 bases, with 10 bases remaining between them. The V gene's germline CDR1 is SGHTA and CDR2 FQGTGA. For the CDR3, the DNA is TGTGCCAGCAGCTTAACGGGTTCTGAAGGCTACACCTTC. Amino acid sequence: CASSLTGSEGYTF.

The chain links TRBV6-5 to TRBJ2-2; tentative D call: TRBD1 (5 bases). The V end was cut by 6 bases, the J end by 6 bases, with 14 bases between. The CDR3 sequence is 14 residues long. Germline CDR1 is MNHEY and CDR2 is SVGAGI. For the CDR3, the DNA is TGTGCCAGCAGAGCAGGGAACATAGCCGGGGAGCTGTTTTTT. Translated, it gives CASRAGNIAGELFF.

Worth noting for this clone: Other nucleotide sequences from this sample produce the same CDR3. The chain recombines TRBV15 with TRBJ1-4; D not certain. This CDR3 spans 12 amino acids. The germline V gene has CDR1 LNHNV and CDR2 YYDKDF (reference sequence). Trimming cost V 1 base and J 8 bases, with 5 bases left between them. The CDR3 loop is CATSRAREKLFF. Here the CDR3 DNA reads TGTGCCACCAGCAGAGCGCGAGAAAAACTGTTTTTT.

The table lists this clone with a count of one. This rearrangement joins TRBV28 to TRBJ2-3, with D tentatively TRBD2 (6 bases). The CDR3 is 15 amino acids. Germline V gene lookup returns CDR1 MDHEN and CDR2 SYDVKM. V dropped 7 bases and J dropped 0 bases, with 14 bases sitting between them. The CDR3 region is CASKRAGPSTDTQYF. The CDR3 DNA reads as TGTGCCAGCAAACGTGCGGGGCCTAGCACAGATACGCAGTATTTT.

This chain uses TRBV28 with TRBJ1-3; D is undetermined. This CDR3 spans 15 amino acids. The V end was cut by 6 bases, the J end by 2 bases, with 14 bases between. Per the germline V gene, CDR1 is MDHEN and CDR2 is SYDVKM. The CDR3 region is CASRSVSGAGNTIYF. CDR3 DNA: TGTGCCAGCAGGAGTGTCTCCGGGGCTGGAAACACCATATATTTT.